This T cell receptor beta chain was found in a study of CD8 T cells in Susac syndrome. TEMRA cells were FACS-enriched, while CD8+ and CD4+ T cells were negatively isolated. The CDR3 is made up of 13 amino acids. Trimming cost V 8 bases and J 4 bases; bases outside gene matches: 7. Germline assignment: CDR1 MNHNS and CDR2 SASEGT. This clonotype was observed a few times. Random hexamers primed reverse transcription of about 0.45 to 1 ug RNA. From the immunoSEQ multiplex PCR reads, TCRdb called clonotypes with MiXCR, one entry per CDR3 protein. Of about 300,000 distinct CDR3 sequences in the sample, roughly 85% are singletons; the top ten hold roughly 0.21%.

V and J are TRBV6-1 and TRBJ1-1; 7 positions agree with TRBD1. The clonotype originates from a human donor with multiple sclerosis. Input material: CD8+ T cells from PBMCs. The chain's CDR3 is CASGYRGGTEAFF. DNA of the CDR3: TGTGCCAGCGGGTACAGGGGAGGCACTGAAGCTTTCTTT.